A selection of T cell receptor beta chains follows, all from one sample in a study of OX40 agonist ivuxolimab in advanced cancers. Using immunoSEQ multiplex PCR, the repertoire was profiled, and TCRdb retains in-frame clones only, with some absent. Here the sample spans tens of thousands of clones, 92% being singletons. The material was CD4+ or CD8+ T cells sorted from blood, obtained in a trial of the OX40 agonist ivuxolimab. Every receptor here comes from an adult with an advanced solid tumor such as melanoma, head and neck, liver or kidney cancer. CDR3s include the opening cysteine and the closing phenylalanine or tryptophan. A D gene is named only where the DNA matches it firmly. The size field is filled for only some rows; it gives once, few, many or a size class.

j_gene: TRBJ2-1
d_gene: TRBD2
abundance: -
v_gene: TRBV19
CDR3aa: CASSKGLANEQFF
CDR3nt: TGTGCCAGTAGTAAGGGACTAGCTAATGAGCAGTTCTTC

j_gene: TRBJ1-2
d_gene: -
abundance: few
v_gene: TRBV28
CDR3aa: CASSFMGGGGYTF
CDR3nt: TGTGCCAGCAGTTTTATGGGGGGAGGCGGCTACACCTTC

j_gene: TRBJ2-7
d_gene: -
abundance: -
v_gene: TRBV27
CDR3aa: CASSLRQASYEQYF
CDR3nt: TGTGCCAGCAGTTTACGCCAGGCCTCCTACGAGCAGTACTTC

j_gene: TRBJ1-1
d_gene: TRBD1
abundance: -
v_gene: TRBV28
CDR3aa: CATDRGGTTEAFF
CDR3nt: TGTGCCACCGACAGGGGAGGAACCACTGAAGCTTTCTTT

j_gene: TRBJ2-7
d_gene: TRBD2
abundance: once
v_gene: TRBV5-1
CDR3aa: CASTQTSGGLYEQYF
CDR3nt: TGCGCCAGCACCCAAACTAGCGGGGGCCTCTACGAGCAGTACTTC

j_gene: TRBJ1-1
d_gene: -
abundance: -
v_gene: TRBV7-2
CDR3aa: CASSLAAFRATEAFF
CDR3nt: TGTGCCAGCAGCTTAGCAGCATTTAGGGCCACTGAAGCTTTCTTT

j_gene: TRBJ2-2
d_gene: -
abundance: once
v_gene: TRBV18
CDR3aa: CASSPPGRHTGELFF
CDR3nt: TGTGCCAGCTCACCACCGGGACGGCACACCGGGGAGCTGTTTTTT

j_gene: TRBJ1-3
d_gene: -
abundance: once
v_gene: TRBV30
CDR3aa: CAWEKDRSSGNTIYF
CDR3nt: TGTGCCTGGGAAAAAGACAGGAGCTCTGGAAACACCATATATTTT

j_gene: TRBJ2-3
d_gene: TRBD2
abundance: -
v_gene: TRBV6-1
CDR3aa: CASSGPGLAGSTDTQYF
CDR3nt: TGTGCCAGCAGTGGCCCCGGACTAGCGGGAAGCACAGATACGCAGTATTTT

j_gene: TRBJ1-6
d_gene: -
abundance: -
v_gene: TRBV6-1
CDR3aa: CASSEMDRNSPLHF
CDR3nt: TGTGCCAGCAGTGAGATGGACAGAAATTCACCCCTCCACTTT

j_gene: TRBJ1-1
d_gene: -
abundance: -
v_gene: TRBV28
CDR3aa: CASSWRGEAFF
CDR3nt: TGTGCCAGCAGTTGGCGGGGGGAAGCTTTCTTT

j_gene: TRBJ1-5
d_gene: -
abundance: -
v_gene: TRBV10-3
CDR3aa: CAISGSRSNQPQHF
CDR3nt: TGTGCCATCAGTGGCAGCCGCAGCAATCAGCCCCAGCATTTT

j_gene: TRBJ2-2
d_gene: -
abundance: -
v_gene: TRBV7-9
CDR3aa: CASSPRDRLYGELFF
CDR3nt: TGTGCCAGCAGCCCCAGGGACCGCCTTTACGGGGAGCTGTTTTTT

j_gene: TRBJ2-5
d_gene: TRBD1
abundance: once
v_gene: TRBV7-2
CDR3aa: CASSPETGGRETQYF
CDR3nt: TGTGCCAGCAGCCCGGAGACAGGGGGCCGAGAGACCCAGTACTTC

j_gene: TRBJ2-2
d_gene: -
abundance: -
v_gene: TRBV7-2
CDR3aa: CASRPAGGMTGELFF
CDR3nt: TGTGCCAGCAGACCCGCTGGGGGAATGACCGGGGAGCTGTTTTTT

j_gene: TRBJ1-2
d_gene: -
abundance: -
v_gene: TRBV27
CDR3aa: CASSFEGGSYGYTF
CDR3nt: TGTGCCAGCAGTTTCGAAGGGGGGTCCTATGGCTACACCTTC

j_gene: TRBJ1-4
d_gene: -
abundance: -
v_gene: TRBV7-8
CDR3aa: CASSLMETTLHEKLFF
CDR3nt: TGTGCCAGCAGCTTAATGGAGACAACGCTCCATGAAAAACTGTTTTTT

j_gene: TRBJ1-1
d_gene: -
abundance: -
v_gene: TRBV5-8
CDR3aa: CASPHPGPGNTEAFF
CDR3nt: TGTGCCAGCCCCCATCCGGGGCCGGGGAACACTGAAGCTTTCTTT

j_gene: TRBJ2-1
d_gene: TRBD2
abundance: -
v_gene: TRBV7-3
CDR3aa: CASSLFVLAGVEQFF
CDR3nt: TGTGCCAGCAGCTTATTCGTCCTAGCGGGAGTGGAGCAGTTCTTC

j_gene: TRBJ1-3
d_gene: -
abundance: -
v_gene: TRBV5-6
CDR3aa: CASSLSMWASGNTIYF
CDR3nt: TGTGCCAGCAGCTTGTCTATGTGGGCCTCTGGAAACACCATATATTTT

j_gene: TRBJ2-2
d_gene: TRBD2
abundance: -
v_gene: TRBV15
CDR3aa: CATSRGGLADTGELFF
CDR3nt: TGTGCCACCAGCAGAGGGGGACTAGCTGACACCGGGGAGCTGTTTTTT

j_gene: TRBJ1-1
d_gene: -
abundance: -
v_gene: TRBV30
CDR3aa: CACRGAGLINTEAFF
CDR3nt: TGTGCCTGTCGGGGGGCAGGCCTAATTAACACTGAAGCTTTCTTT

j_gene: TRBJ2-7
d_gene: TRBD2
abundance: -
v_gene: TRBV5-4
CDR3aa: CASSRGGTSGTAKEQYF
CDR3nt: TGTGCCAGCAGTAGGGGAGGGACTAGCGGGACCGCTAAGGAGCAGTACTTC

j_gene: TRBJ2-5
d_gene: -
abundance: few
v_gene: TRBV7-6
CDR3aa: CASSLQETQYF
CDR3nt: TGTGCCAGCAGCTTACAAGAGACCCAGTACTTC

j_gene: TRBJ2-6
d_gene: -
abundance: -
v_gene: TRBV30
CDR3aa: CAWAAVTGANVLTF
CDR3nt: TGTGCCTGGGCTGCCGTCACTGGGGCCAACGTCCTGACTTTC

j_gene: TRBJ2-7
d_gene: -
abundance: -
v_gene: TRBV7-2
CDR3aa: CASSLPLSYEQYF
CDR3nt: TGTGCCAGCAGCTTACCCTTGTCCTACGAGCAGTACTTC

j_gene: TRBJ2-3
d_gene: -
abundance: -
v_gene: TRBV5-6
CDR3aa: CASSFSLTDTQYF
CDR3nt: TGTGCCAGCAGCTTTTCATTAACAGATACGCAGTATTTT

j_gene: TRBJ2-3
d_gene: -
abundance: -
v_gene: TRBV2
CDR3aa: CASSIGFSDTQYF
CDR3nt: TGTGCCAGCAGTATCGGGTTTTCGGATACGCAGTATTTT

j_gene: TRBJ2-1
d_gene: -
abundance: -
v_gene: TRBV29-1
CDR3aa: CSVGSPSYNEQFF
CDR3nt: TGCAGCGTTGGGAGTCCCTCCTACAATGAGCAGTTCTTC

j_gene: TRBJ2-7
d_gene: -
abundance: -
v_gene: TRBV28
CDR3aa: CASSSNHRDYEQYF
CDR3nt: TGTGCCAGCAGTTCTAACCACAGGGATTACGAGCAGTACTTC

j_gene: TRBJ1-5
d_gene: -
abundance: -
v_gene: TRBV6-4
CDR3aa: CASRGWVGNSNQPQHF
CDR3nt: TGTGCCAGCAGGGGGTGGGTGGGGAATAGCAATCAGCCCCAGCATTTT

j_gene: TRBJ1-1
d_gene: -
abundance: once
v_gene: TRBV27
CDR3aa: CASSLQVSNTEAFF
CDR3nt: TGTGCCAGCAGTTTACAGGTTTCGAACACTGAAGCTTTCTTT

j_gene: TRBJ2-2
d_gene: -
abundance: -
v_gene: TRBV7-2
CDR3aa: CASSLSTPNTGELFF
CDR3nt: TGTGCCAGCAGCTTAAGTACACCCAACACCGGGGAGCTGTTTTTT

j_gene: TRBJ2-3
d_gene: -
abundance: -
v_gene: TRBV11-3
CDR3aa: CASSLGATDTQYF
CDR3nt: TGTGCCAGCAGCTTGGGGGCTACAGATACGCAGTATTTT

j_gene: TRBJ1-2
d_gene: TRBD1
abundance: -
v_gene: TRBV5-1
CDR3aa: CASSLQRGPRDGYTF
CDR3nt: TGCGCCAGCAGCTTGCAGAGGGGGCCGAGGGATGGCTACACCTTC

j_gene: TRBJ2-7
d_gene: -
abundance: -
v_gene: TRBV5-4
CDR3aa: CASSLASSYEQYF
CDR3nt: TGTGCCAGCAGCTTGGCTAGCTCCTACGAGCAGTACTTC

j_gene: TRBJ1-1
d_gene: -
abundance: -
v_gene: TRBV6-5
CDR3aa: CASSKQGDRTEAFF
CDR3nt: TGTGCCAGCAGTAAACAGGGAGATCGGACTGAAGCTTTCTTT

j_gene: TRBJ2-3
d_gene: -
abundance: -
v_gene: TRBV4-2
CDR3aa: CASSQEDTQYF
CDR3nt: TGTGCCAGCAGCCAAGAAGATACGCAGTATTTT

j_gene: TRBJ2-2
d_gene: TRBD2
abundance: -
v_gene: TRBV19
CDR3aa: CASTGTSGSLWTGELFF
CDR3nt: TGTGCCAGTACCGGGACTAGCGGGAGTCTCTGGACCGGGGAGCTGTTTTTT

j_gene: TRBJ2-1
d_gene: -
abundance: -
v_gene: TRBV25-1
CDR3aa: CASSEYGGSSYNEQFF
CDR3nt: TGTGCCAGCAGTGAATATGGGGGCAGCTCCTACAATGAGCAGTTCTTC

j_gene: TRBJ2-3
d_gene: -
abundance: -
v_gene: TRBV2
CDR3aa: CASSQTPAGDTQYF
CDR3nt: TGTGCCAGCAGTCAGACTCCCGCGGGAGATACGCAGTATTTT

j_gene: TRBJ2-3
d_gene: TRBD2
abundance: -
v_gene: TRBV5-1
CDR3aa: CASSFASGTLYGGTDTQYF
CDR3nt: TGCGCCAGCAGCTTTGCTAGCGGAACCCTTTACGGAGGCACAGATACGCAGTATTTT

j_gene: TRBJ2-5
d_gene: TRBD1
abundance: once
v_gene: TRBV7-2
CDR3aa: CASRRRTGGSETQYF
CDR3nt: TGTGCCAGCAGACGAAGGACAGGGGGCTCAGAGACCCAGTACTTC

j_gene: TRBJ2-3
d_gene: -
abundance: -
v_gene: TRBV19
CDR3aa: CASSMSDSSTDTQYF
CDR3nt: TGTGCCAGTAGTATGTCGGACAGTAGCACAGATACGCAGTATTTT

j_gene: TRBJ2-1
d_gene: -
abundance: -
v_gene: TRBV19
CDR3aa: CASRLGLGGDEQFF
CDR3nt: TGTGCCAGTAGATTGGGGCTCGGGGGCGATGAGCAGTTCTTC

j_gene: TRBJ1-3
d_gene: -
abundance: once
v_gene: TRBV28
CDR3aa: CASSFPQGSGNTIYF
CDR3nt: TGTGCCAGCAGTTTCCCCCAGGGCTCTGGAAACACCATATATTTT

j_gene: TRBJ2-3
d_gene: -
abundance: -
v_gene: TRBV6-1
CDR3aa: CASSEPTTDTQYF
CDR3nt: TGTGCCAGCAGTGAACCGACTACAGATACGCAGTATTTT

j_gene: TRBJ2-6
d_gene: -
abundance: -
v_gene: TRBV5-4
CDR3aa: CASSPPPTNSGANVLTF
CDR3nt: TGTGCCAGCAGCCCCCCACCGACAAACTCTGGGGCCAACGTCCTGACTTTC

j_gene: TRBJ1-6
d_gene: TRBD1
abundance: -
v_gene: TRBV28
CDR3aa: CASSSGGQNSPLHF
CDR3nt: TGTGCCAGCAGTTCGGGGGGACAGAATTCACCCCTCCACTTT

j_gene: TRBJ2-7
d_gene: -
abundance: once
v_gene: TRBV7-2
CDR3aa: CASSLRRAQDSIYEQYF
CDR3nt: TGTGCCAGCAGCTTAAGGCGGGCACAGGACTCCATTTACGAGCAGTACTTC

j_gene: TRBJ1-5
d_gene: -
abundance: once
v_gene: TRBV6-6
CDR3aa: CASSGGGQPQHF
CDR3nt: TGTGCCAGCAGCGGGGGAGGTCAGCCCCAGCATTTT

j_gene: TRBJ2-3
d_gene: TRBD1
abundance: -
v_gene: TRBV5-4
CDR3aa: CASSPGQGVVDTQYF
CDR3nt: TGTGCCAGCAGCCCCGGACAGGGGGTGGTGGATACGCAGTATTTT